This T cell receptor (beta chain) was identified during a study of blood T cell repertoires in COVID-19. On the study more broadly: Nucleic acid was either cDNA or gDNA, and it came from T cells, B-cell-depleted T cells, or PBMCs.

Only in-frame clones appear in the TCRdb table, and some are missing; sequencing was by immunoSEQ multiplex PCR. The sample shows under 150,000 clones, over 80% of them seen only once. The CDR3 spans 15 residues. After removal of 4 bases from V and 1 base from J, the junction contained 3 bases not matched to a gene. CDR1 and CDR2 from the germline V gene are SGHTA and FQGNSA. This sequence joins TRBV7-2 and TRBJ2-3; TRBD2 agrees at 9 bases. Sequences were obtained from peripheral blood. The TCR originated in a woman aged 35 to 49 with active or convalescent COVID-19. The CDR3 nucleotides are TGTGCCAGCAGCTACCAGCGGGGGGGCACAGATACGCAGTATTTT. This encodes CASSYQRGGTDTQYF.